This T cell receptor beta chain emerged from a study of post-analysis software for immune sequencing data (dated by TCRdb to between 2015 and 2017). In the study overall: Recorded disease courses included relapsing-remitting, secondary progressive and progressive-relapsing multiple sclerosis, with some patients lacking subtype annotation. A subset of samples was prepared in parallel using single-end sample barcoding, then pooled and co-amplified after Illumina adapter ligation. Patient repertoires were compared against roughly 12 previously published healthy control repertoires from donors aged about 6 to 26 years.

TCR beta repertoires were profiled from peripheral blood of roughly 13 young patients with multiple sclerosis to demonstrate the VDJtools post-analysis software. The patients with multiple sclerosis were children and adolescents between roughly 6 and 17 years of age. The study at large found these results: The multiple sclerosis patient group was slightly younger than the control group. Direct clustering with F measure showed strong co-clustering of samples prepared in the same batch, prompting a batch-effect correction. Multiple sclerosis patients had significantly lower normalized Chao1 diversity than controls, a result that suggests substantial peripheral T-cell clonal expansion.

Library preparation employed PCR. TCRdb records Illumina HiSeq 2500 as the sequencer. Unique molecular identifiers were incorporated into TCR beta cDNA libraries to reduce PCR and sequencing biases. Roughly 500,000 cDNA molecules were obtained for every 1 to 10 million input T cells, so each molecule roughly corresponded to one T cell. Patient libraries were prepared and sequenced with the same protocol used for the earlier healthy control dataset. Within a given batch, samples were prepared together, multiplexed and sequenced on the same HiSeq lane. The published analysis was carried out like this. MIGEC handled the raw barcoded reads, throwing out single-read molecular identifier groups before consensus assembly and CDR3 extraction. VDJtools was used for post-analysis of the clonotype tables, and diversity was normalized by down-sampling every dataset to the size of the smallest sample. In repertoire overlap clustering, CDR3 amino acid sequences, but not nucleotide sequences, were matched to correct batch-related cross-sample contamination. The raw public data were reprocessed by TCRdb itself: fastp quality trimming at Q25, MiXCR clonotype calling, in-frame beta chains only. Under each unique CDR3 protein, matching rows form one entry showing the most common genes and DNA. The V and J calls come from TCRdb's annotation, not from the publication. The sample profile shows about 800,000 distinct CDR3 sequences; 25% to 30% of them were found once. The ten biggest clones cover about 0.5% of the sample.

Of note for this clonotype: Its antigen has not been determined. There are no base qualities to consult, and no much larger clone falls within one base.

Sequencing input: blood. The clonotype was recovered from a girl aged 5-17 years with multiple sclerosis.

The sequenced DNA: TGTGCCAGCAGTCCCGACAGGGGGTCGGGAAACATTCAGTACTTC. This codes for CASSPDRGSGNIQYF. The V and J genes are TRBV6-5 and TRBJ2-4, with 9 junctional bases fitting TRBD1. The CDR3, from cysteine to phenylalanine, totals 15 residues. The retained sequence is limited to the CDR3, 45 bases, with the frame set at the first base. As encoded in the germline V gene, CDR1 is MNHEY while CDR2 is SVGAGI. Clipping removes 5 bases from V and 6 bases from J, with 8 as the unmatched junction base count.